A selection of T cell receptor beta chains follows, all from one sample in a study of T-cell memory formation after mild COVID-19. TCRdb independently ran MiXCR on the 5' RACE reads; one entry per CDR3 protein. The sample includes 150,000 or so distinct CDR3 sequences, about 15% of them seen just once. Sequencing was performed on PBMCs or a T cell subset sorted from them (not recorded which). The receptors stem from an adult woman who had mild COVID-19 (a few samples of this study predate the infection). Cell type and time point are not known. Both conserved end residues are part of each CDR3. D genes are given only for firm matches. Size values are once, few and many counts, or a class for expanded clones, and some rows have none.

>TRBV27|-|TRBJ2-7|-
CASSPLVGVHEQYF
TGTGCCAGCAGTCCCCTGGTGGGCGTTCACGAGCAGTACTTC
>TRBV12-3/TRBV12-4|few|TRBJ2-7|TRBD2
CASSLGRAPLAGIYEQYF
TGTGCCAGCAGTTTAGGGCGTGCCCCTCTAGCGGGGATCTACGAGCAGTACTTC
>TRBV20-1|few|TRBJ1-3|-
CSGREGGWDTIYF
TGCAGTGGCCGCGAAGGGGGATGGGACACCATATATTTT
>TRBV4-1|-|TRBJ2-1|TRBD2
CASSPQSGIGDEQFF
TGCGCCAGCAGCCCACAAAGCGGGATCGGGGATGAGCAGTTCTTC
>TRBV24-1|-|TRBJ1-1|-
CATSGEGTEAFF
TGTGCCACCAGTGGGGAAGGGACTGAAGCTTTCTTT
>TRBV4-1|-|TRBJ2-7|TRBD2
CASSRDQPSGGSSYEQYF
TGCGCCAGCAGCCGTGATCAGCCTAGCGGGGGAAGCTCCTACGAGCAGTACTTC
>TRBV7-2|few|TRBJ2-1|-
CASSFGRSNEQFF
TGTGCCAGCAGCTTCGGTCGAAGCAATGAGCAGTTCTTC
>TRBV10-3|few|TRBJ1-3|-
CAISEILSRGPPGNTIYF
TGTGCCATCAGTGAGATCCTTTCGCGGGGACCTCCTGGAAACACCATATATTTT
>TRBV19|-|TRBJ2-7|-
CASSMSPAGEQYF
TGTGCCAGTAGTATGTCCCCGGCGGGCGAGCAGTACTTC
>TRBV24-1|-|TRBJ2-1|TRBD1
CATSPSGQGYNEQFF
TGTGCCACCAGTCCCTCGGGACAGGGGTACAATGAGCAGTTCTTC
>TRBV5-1|few|TRBJ2-7|-
CASSPGPPPSYEQYF
TGCGCCAGCAGCCCGGGACCTCCGCCCTCCTACGAGCAGTACTTC
>TRBV20-1|few|TRBJ2-5|-
CSAWAPELETQYF
TGCAGTGCTTGGGCCCCTGAACTAGAGACCCAGTACTTC
>TRBV20-1|few|TRBJ1-1|-
CSARPREGLNTEAFF
TGCAGTGCTAGACCGCGGGAGGGCCTCAACACTGAAGCTTTCTTT
>TRBV29-1|few|TRBJ1-1|-
CSVQGPNTEAFF
TGCAGCGTACAGGGTCCCAACACTGAAGCTTTCTTT
>TRBV29-1|-|TRBJ1-5|-
CSVRWQPLSPQHF
TGCAGCGTTAGATGGCAGCCCCTGTCGCCCCAGCATTTT
>TRBV5-1|-|TRBJ1-2|TRBD1
CASSLATGGYGYTF
TGCGCCAGCAGCTTGGCGACAGGGGGCTATGGCTACACCTTC
>TRBV11-2|many|TRBJ2-3|TRBD2
CASRTSGGGDTQYF
TGTGCCAGCAGAACGAGCGGGGGCGGAGATACGCAGTATTTT
>TRBV6-5|-|TRBJ1-1|-
CASSQGLTGTLDTEAFF
TGTGCCAGCAGCCAGGGGCTAACGGGGACGCTTGACACTGAAGCTTTCTTT